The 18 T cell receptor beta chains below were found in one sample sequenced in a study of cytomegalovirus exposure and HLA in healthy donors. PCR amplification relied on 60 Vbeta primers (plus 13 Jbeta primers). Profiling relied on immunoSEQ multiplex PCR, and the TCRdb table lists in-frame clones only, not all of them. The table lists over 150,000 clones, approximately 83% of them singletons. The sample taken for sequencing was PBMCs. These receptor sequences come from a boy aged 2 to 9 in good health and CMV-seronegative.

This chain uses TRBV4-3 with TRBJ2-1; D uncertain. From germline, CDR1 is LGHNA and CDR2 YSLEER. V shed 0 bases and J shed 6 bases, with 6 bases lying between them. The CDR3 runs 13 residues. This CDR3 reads CASSQEYSNEQFF. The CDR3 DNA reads TGCGCCAGCAGCCAAGAGTATTCCAATGAGCAGTTCTTC.

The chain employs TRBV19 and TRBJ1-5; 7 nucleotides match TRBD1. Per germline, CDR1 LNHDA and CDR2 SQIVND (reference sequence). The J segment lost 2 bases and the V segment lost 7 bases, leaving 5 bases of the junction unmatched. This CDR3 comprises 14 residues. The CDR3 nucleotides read TGTGCCAGTACCAGGACAGGCCGCAATCAGCCCCAGCATTTT. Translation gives CASTRTGRNQPQHF.

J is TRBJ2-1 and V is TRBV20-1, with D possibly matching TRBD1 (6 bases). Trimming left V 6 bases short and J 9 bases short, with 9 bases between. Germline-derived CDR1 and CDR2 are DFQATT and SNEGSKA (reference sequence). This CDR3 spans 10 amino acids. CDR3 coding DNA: TGCAGTGCCCTGGGGGCTGAGCAGTTCTTC. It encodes CSALGAEQFF.

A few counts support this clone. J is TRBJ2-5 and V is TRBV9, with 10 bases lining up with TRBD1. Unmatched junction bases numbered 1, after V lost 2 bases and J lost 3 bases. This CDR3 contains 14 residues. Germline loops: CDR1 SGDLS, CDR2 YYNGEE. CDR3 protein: CASSVGQGEETQYF. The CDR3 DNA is TGTGCCAGCAGCGTCGGACAGGGGGAAGAGACCCAGTACTTC.

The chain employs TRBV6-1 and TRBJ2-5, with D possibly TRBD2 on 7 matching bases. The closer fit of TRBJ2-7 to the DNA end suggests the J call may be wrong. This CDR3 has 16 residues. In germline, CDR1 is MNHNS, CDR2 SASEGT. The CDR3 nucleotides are TGTGCCAGCAGTGAAGCGGGGGGGACACCCGCCTACGAGCAGTACTTC. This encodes CASSEAGGTPAYEQYF.

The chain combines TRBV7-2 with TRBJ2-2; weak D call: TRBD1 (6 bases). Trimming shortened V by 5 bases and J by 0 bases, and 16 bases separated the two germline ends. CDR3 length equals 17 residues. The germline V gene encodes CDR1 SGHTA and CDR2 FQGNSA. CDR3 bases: TGTGCCAGCAGCCCGTTAGGGGGAGTAACGAACACCGGGGAGCTGTTTTTT. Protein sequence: CASSPLGGVTNTGELFF.

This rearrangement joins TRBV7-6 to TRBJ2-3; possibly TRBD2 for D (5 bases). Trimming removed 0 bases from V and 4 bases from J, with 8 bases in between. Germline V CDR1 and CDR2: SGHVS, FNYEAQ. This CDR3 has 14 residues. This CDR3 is CASSLAGEADTQYF. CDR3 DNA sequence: TGTGCCAGCAGCTTAGCGGGAGAAGCAGATACGCAGTATTTT.

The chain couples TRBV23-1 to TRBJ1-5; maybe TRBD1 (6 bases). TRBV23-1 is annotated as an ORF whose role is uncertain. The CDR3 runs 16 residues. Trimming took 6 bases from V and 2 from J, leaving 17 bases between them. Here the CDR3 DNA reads TGCGCCAGCAGGGGAGGGACATCAGGCGGCAATCAGCCCCAGCATTTT. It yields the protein CASRGGTSGGNQPQHF.

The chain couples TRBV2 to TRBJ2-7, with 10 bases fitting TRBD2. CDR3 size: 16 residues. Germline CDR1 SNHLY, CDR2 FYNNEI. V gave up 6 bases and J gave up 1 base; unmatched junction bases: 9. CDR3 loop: CASRKETSGPSYEQYV. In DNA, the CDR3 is TGTGCCAGCAGGAAAGAGACTAGCGGGCCTTCCTACGAGCAGTACGTC.

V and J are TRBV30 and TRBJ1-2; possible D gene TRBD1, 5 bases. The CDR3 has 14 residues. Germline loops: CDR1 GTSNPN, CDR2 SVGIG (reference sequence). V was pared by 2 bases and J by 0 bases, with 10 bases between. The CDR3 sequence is CAWSPGFSNYGYTF. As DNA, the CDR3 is TGTGCCTGGAGTCCAGGGTTTTCTAACTATGGCTACACCTTC.

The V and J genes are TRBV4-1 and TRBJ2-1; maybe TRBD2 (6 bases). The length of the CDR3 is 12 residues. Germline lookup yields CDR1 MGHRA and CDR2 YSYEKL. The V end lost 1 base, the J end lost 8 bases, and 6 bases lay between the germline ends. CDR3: CASSQGRDEQFF. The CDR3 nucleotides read TGCGCCAGCAGCCAAGGGAGGGATGAGCAGTTCTTC.

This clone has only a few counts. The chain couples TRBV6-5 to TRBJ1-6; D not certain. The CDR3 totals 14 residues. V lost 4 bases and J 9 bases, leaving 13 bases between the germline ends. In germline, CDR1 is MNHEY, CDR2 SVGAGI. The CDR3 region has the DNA TGTGCCAGCAGTTTGTCTTCGGGGTTTTCACCCCTCCACTTT. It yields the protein CASSLSSGFSPLHF.

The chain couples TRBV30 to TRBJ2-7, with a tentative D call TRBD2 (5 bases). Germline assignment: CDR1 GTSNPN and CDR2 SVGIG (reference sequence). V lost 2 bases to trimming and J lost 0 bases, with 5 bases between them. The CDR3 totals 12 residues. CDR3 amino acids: CAWSRGSYEQYF. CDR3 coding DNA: TGTGCCTGGAGTCGGGGCTCCTACGAGCAGTACTTC. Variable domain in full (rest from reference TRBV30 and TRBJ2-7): SQTIHQWPATLVQPVGSPLSLECTVEGTSNPNLYWYRQAAGRGLQLLFYSVGIGQISSEVPQNLSASRPQDRQFILSSKKLLLSDSGFYLCAWSRGSYEQYFGPGTRLTVT.

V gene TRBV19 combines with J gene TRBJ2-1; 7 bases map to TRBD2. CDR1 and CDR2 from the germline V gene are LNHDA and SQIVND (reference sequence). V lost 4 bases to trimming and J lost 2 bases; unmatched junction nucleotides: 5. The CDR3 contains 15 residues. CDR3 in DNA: TGTGCCAGTAGTAAGGGGAGCGGGGCCTACAATGAGCAGTTCTTC. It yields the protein CASSKGSGAYNEQFF.

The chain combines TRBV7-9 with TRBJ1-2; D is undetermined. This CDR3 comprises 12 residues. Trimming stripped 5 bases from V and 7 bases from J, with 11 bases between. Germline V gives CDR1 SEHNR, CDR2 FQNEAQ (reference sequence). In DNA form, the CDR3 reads TGTGCCAGCAGCCCTCCTCGTATTGGCTACACCTTC. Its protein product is CASSPPRIGYTF.

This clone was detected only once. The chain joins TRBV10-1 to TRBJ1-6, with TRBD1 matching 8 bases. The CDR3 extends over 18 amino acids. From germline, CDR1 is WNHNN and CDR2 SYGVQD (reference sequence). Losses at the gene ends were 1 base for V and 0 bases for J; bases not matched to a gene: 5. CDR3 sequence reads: CASSEYLDRASYNSPLHF. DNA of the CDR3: TGCGCCAGCAGTGAGTACTTGGACAGGGCCTCCTATAATTCACCCCTCCACTTT.

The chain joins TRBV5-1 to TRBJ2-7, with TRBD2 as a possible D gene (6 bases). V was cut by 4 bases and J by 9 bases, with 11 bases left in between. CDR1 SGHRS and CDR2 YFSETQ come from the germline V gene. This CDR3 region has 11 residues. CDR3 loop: CASSRGKGQYF. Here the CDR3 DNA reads TGCGCCAGCAGCCGCGGGAAGGGGCAGTACTTC. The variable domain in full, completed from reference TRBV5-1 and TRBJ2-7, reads KAGVTQTPRYLIKTRGQQVTLSCSPISGHRSVSWYQQTPGQGLQFLFEYFSETQRNKGNFPGRFSGRQFSNSRSEMNVSTLELGDSALYLCASSRGKGQYFGPGTRLTVT.

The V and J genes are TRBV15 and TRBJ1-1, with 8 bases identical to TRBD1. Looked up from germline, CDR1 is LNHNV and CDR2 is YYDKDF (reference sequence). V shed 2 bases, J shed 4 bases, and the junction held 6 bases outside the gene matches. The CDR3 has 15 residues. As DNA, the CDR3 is TGTGCCACCAGCAGACCAGGGGGCACACGCACTGAAGCTTTCTTT. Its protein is CATSRPGGTRTEAFF.